This T cell receptor beta chain was retrieved from a study of graft-versus-host responses after intestinal transplantation. As for the study in general: Multivisceral, liver-intestinal, or isolated intestinal transplants were performed in recipients. Following induction with anti-thymocyte globulin, all recipients were given tacrolimus and steroids for three to four years.

Regarding the study as a whole: HvG clone declines early post-transplant were associated with peak circulating GvH levels. GvH clones turned up in recipient marrow; some had shown up first in ileum or blood.

Some clones are missing from TCRdb's copy, which holds only in-frame ones; the method was immunoSEQ multiplex PCR. This table holds about 48,000 clones, around 90% found once. This CDR3 has 10 residues. V lost 7 bases and J 4 bases, leaving 4 bases between the germline ends. Germline values: CDR1 MNHEY, CDR2 SVGAGI. Regarding this clone: What it recognizes is unknown.

This clonotype was obtained from a human donor who was the organ donor for an intestinal transplant. This chain links TRBV6-5 with TRBJ1-2, with D hard to call. Sequencing was performed on unstimulated CD4+ T cells sorted from spleen or lymph node cells, taken before transplant. This CDR3 is CASTVYGYTF. CDR3 bases: TGTGCCAGCACAGTCTATGGCTACACCTTC.